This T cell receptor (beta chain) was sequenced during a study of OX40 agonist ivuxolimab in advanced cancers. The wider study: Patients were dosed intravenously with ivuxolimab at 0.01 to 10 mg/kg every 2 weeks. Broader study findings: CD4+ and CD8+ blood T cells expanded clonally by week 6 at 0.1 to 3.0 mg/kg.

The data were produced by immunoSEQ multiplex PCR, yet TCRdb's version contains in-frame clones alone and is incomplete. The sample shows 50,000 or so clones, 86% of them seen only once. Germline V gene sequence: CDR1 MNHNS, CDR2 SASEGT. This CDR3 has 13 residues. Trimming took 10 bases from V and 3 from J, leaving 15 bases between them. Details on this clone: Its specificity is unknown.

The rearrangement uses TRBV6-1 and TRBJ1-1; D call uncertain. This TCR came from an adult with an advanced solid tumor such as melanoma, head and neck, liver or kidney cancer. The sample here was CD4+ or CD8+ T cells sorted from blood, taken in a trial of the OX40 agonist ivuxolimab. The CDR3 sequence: CATFEFDHTEAFF. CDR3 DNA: TGTGCCACGTTCGAATTCGATCACACTGAAGCTTTCTTT.